This T cell receptor (beta chain) came from a study of T cell repertoires in cytomegalovirus infection (dated by TCRdb to between 2019 and 2020). The study in broad terms: Peptide stimulations targeted recently identified HLA-C-restricted CMV epitopes, whose presentation resists viral immunomodulation, together with well-studied HLA-B-restricted epitopes. Donor HLA type was relevant to the analysis, because carriage of CMV infection together with the matching HLA type was indicated by public TCR beta signatures.

The sample's treatment or condition label is to be understood as: in vitro stimulation with specific CMV peptide epitopes to enrich CMV-specific T cells. The CDR3 numbers 14 residues from cysteine through phenylalanine. Only the CDR3 DNA stays, 42 bases, in frame from base 1. Trimming costs V 6 bases and J 1 base, and their ends lie 12 bases apart. This clonotype has just a few counts. No antigen is known for it. No base-level quality is on record; no much larger clone is a single base apart. Results the study describes overall, beyond this receptor: In both this cohort and an independent 352-donor cohort, the cumulative frequency of public TCR beta family members distinguished carriers of CMV infection plus the relevant HLA type. The ex vivo response was dominated by HLA-C-restricted CMV-specific TCR beta clonotypes, and the single most frequent clonotype in two of eight donors was supplied by these HLA-C-restricted clonotypes.

The sequencing machine was an Illumina HiSeq 1500. In TCRdb, the public reads were trimmed at Q25 with fastp and aligned with MiXCR, with productive beta chains retained. Rows with a matching CDR3 protein are joined into one entry that keeps the most common DNA and genes. A total of more than 300,000 distinct CDR3 sequences appear in this sample, about 35% of them only once. About 13% of the sample belongs to the ten largest clones. Here the sequenced sample was cultured PBMCs, taken from culture after CMV antigen stimulation. The sequence joins TRBV12-3 or TRBV12-4 to TRBJ1-1; a weak D assignment points to TRBD1 (5 bases agree). This clonotype originated in a human donor in good health (CMV status not recorded). Some clones in this sample may be carry-over from other donors' samples. The CDR3 region: CASREGTANTEAFF. The DNA is TGTGCCAGCAGGGAAGGGACGGCGAACACTGAAGCTTTCTTT.